The 14 T cell receptor beta chains listed next were all sequenced from one sample in a study of CD8+ T cells in alopecia areata. RNA extraction and reverse transcription yielded cDNA as sequencing template. The method was immunoSEQ multiplex PCR; TCRdb's version includes in-frame clones alone and lacks a portion of them. Altogether hundreds of thousands of clones are present, around 67% being singletons, with the ten largest covering under 1.5%. This specimen was CD4+ T cells sorted from blood, taken at week 0. These receptors all come from a human donor with alopecia areata.

The chain combines TRBV29-1 with TRBJ1-4, with a tentative D call TRBD1 (6 bases). The V gene lost 6 bases and the J gene lost 3 bases, with 11 bases spanning the gap. In germline, CDR1 is SQVTM, CDR2 ANQGSEA. This CDR3 has 13 amino acids. The CDR3 nucleotides are TGCAGCGTAAAACAGGGTTCTAATGAAAAACTGTTTTTT. The encoded protein is CSVKQGSNEKLFF.

The genes are TRBV25-1 and TRBJ1-4, with D possibly TRBD1 on 6 matching bases. The germline V and J ends were trimmed by 5 bases and 8 bases, with 18 bases remaining between them. The CDR3 is 15 residues long. From germline, CDR1 is MGHDK and CDR2 SYGVNS. The CDR3 bases are TGTGCCAGCAGTCGGGAGGGAACAGGGAGGGAAAAACTGTTTTTT. Amino acid sequence: CASSREGTGREKLFF.

The genes are TRBV2 and TRBJ2-7; 7 nucleotides agree with TRBD1. V dropped 2 bases and J dropped 3; count of bases not matched to a gene: 7. CDR3 size: 15 residues. In germline, CDR1 is SNHLY, CDR2 FYNNEI. CDR3 in DNA: TGTGCCAGCAGTGAAACCGGGACAGCCAACTACGAGCAGTACTTC. This translates into CASSETGTANYEQYF.

The chain carries TRBV5-6 and TRBJ2-7; D not certain. The germline V gene encodes CDR1 SGHDT and CDR2 YYEEEE. This CDR3 is 13 amino acids long. Trimming pared 1 base from V and 6 bases from J, leaving 11 bases between. CDR3 in DNA: TGTGCCAGCAGCTTGCGTCGTCCCTCCGAGCAGTACTTC. This translates into CASSLRRPSEQYF.

The rearrangement links TRBV7-3 to TRBJ2-5; D is undetermined. The CDR3 extends over 13 amino acids. V dropped 2 bases and J dropped 4 bases, with 8 bases sitting between them. The germline gives CDR1 SGHTA, CDR2 FQGTGA. The CDR3 loop reads CASSLGQTETQYF. DNA for the CDR3: TGTGCCAGCAGCTTAGGGCAGACAGAGACCCAGTACTTC.

This sequence joins TRBV5-1 and TRBJ2-1; 8 bases fit TRBD2. V shed 0 bases and J 9 bases; nucleotides not matched to a gene: 5. This CDR3 contains 14 residues. Germline CDR1 is SGHRS and CDR2 is YFSETQ. The CDR3 sequence: CASSLAGGPVEQFF. The CDR3 DNA sequence: TGCGCCAGCAGCTTGGCGGGGGGGCCGGTTGAGCAGTTCTTC.

The V gene is TRBV29-1, the J gene TRBJ2-2, with unresolved D. CDR1 is SQVTM, CDR2 ANQGSEA, per germline. This CDR3 is 13 amino acids long. V was shortened by 4 bases and J by 0 bases, with 6 bases between the two germline ends. CDR3 sequence (DNA): TGCAGCGTTGGTCCAGCGAACACCGGGGAGCTGTTTTTT. Translating it yields CSVGPANTGELFF.

The V and J genes are TRBV5-6 and TRBJ1-2, with a possible D match to TRBD1 (6 bases). This CDR3 has 11 residues. The V gene lost 4 bases and the J gene lost 8 bases, with 9 bases spanning the gap. From germline, CDR1 is SGHDT and CDR2 YYEEEE. The CDR3 sequence is CASSSRGGYTF. CDR3 nucleotide sequence: TGTGCCAGCAGCAGCAGGGGAGGCTACACCTTC. Full variable domain (missing parts from reference TRBV5-6 and TRBJ1-2): DAGVTQSPTHLIKTRGQQVTLRCSPKSGHDTVSWYQQALGQGPQFIFQYYEEEERQRGNFPDRFSGHQFPNYSSELNVNALLLGDSALYLCASSSRGGYTFGSGTRLTVV.

The genes are TRBV5-4 and TRBJ1-6; D remains unclear. The V end lost 4 bases, the J end lost 10 bases, and 12 bases lay between the germline ends. Looked up from germline, CDR1 is SGHNT and CDR2 is YYREEE (reference sequence). CDR3 length: 13 amino acids. DNA for the CDR3: TGTGCCAGCAGCACCTTTGGATTGTCACCCCTCCACTTT. This translates into CASSTFGLSPLHF.

This clone was seen a handful of times. The rearrangement uses TRBV29-1 and TRBJ2-5; the D is unclear. The germline V gene encodes CDR1 SQVTM and CDR2 ANQGSEA. The ends were cut back, 7 bases at V and 1 base at J, with 10 bases in the middle. The CDR3 sequence is 12 residues long. The CDR3 is CSASSSQETQYF. The CDR3 coding sequence is TGCAGCGCGTCGAGCAGCCAAGAGACCCAGTACTTC.

This chain links TRBV2 with TRBJ2-1; 8 bases match TRBD1. This CDR3 is 13 amino acids long. Germline V gene lookup returns CDR1 SNHLY and CDR2 FYNNEI. V lost 6 bases to trimming and J lost 4 bases; unmatched junction nucleotides: 2. The CDR3 spells CASRGDRYNEQFF. The CDR3 DNA is TGTGCCAGCAGGGGGGACAGGTACAATGAGCAGTTCTTC.

In its sample, this clone was seen once. This chain joins TRBV10-3 and TRBJ2-1, with 10 nucleotides matching TRBD1. The V and J ends lost 11 bases and 6 bases, in that order; junction bases with no gene match: 7. Germline assignment: CDR1 ENHRY and CDR2 SYGVKD. The CDR3 has 13 amino acids. In DNA, the CDR3 is TGTGCCGTGCGGGACAGGGGATCCAATGAGCAGTTCTTC. It encodes CAVRDRGSNEQFF.

This sequence joins TRBV27 and TRBJ2-2, with D uncertain. V lost 5 bases and J lost 5, with 15 bases in between. Germline CDR1 and CDR2: MNHEY and SMNVEV (reference sequence). The CDR3 has 15 residues. The CDR3 sequence: CASSLRNDWTGELFF. CDR3 nucleotide sequence: TGTGCCAGCAGTCTCAGGAATGATTGGACCGGGGAGCTGTTTTTT.

V gene TRBV4-3 combines with J gene TRBJ2-1, with 11 bases that match TRBD2. V shed 4 bases, J shed 7 bases, and the junction held 3 bases outside the gene matches. Germline CDR1 LGHNA, CDR2 YSLEER. CDR3 length: 14 residues. The CDR3, as DNA: TGCGCCAGCAGCCGAATAGCGGGGGGGAATGAGCAGTTCTTC. Translating it yields CASSRIAGGNEQFF.